A selection of T cell receptor beta chains follows, all from one sample in a study of cytomegalovirus exposure and HLA in healthy donors. The method was immunoSEQ multiplex PCR; TCRdb's version includes in-frame clones alone and lacks a portion of them. The sample has approximately 190,000 clones; over 80% are singletons. The sample comprised PBMCs. The receptors were sampled from a man between 35 and 55 years old in good health and CMV-seropositive. CDR3s include the opening cysteine and the closing phenylalanine or tryptophan. A D gene is named only where the DNA matches it firmly. Size is stated for part of the rows, as once, few or many counts, or as a class when the clone is expanded.

D gene: TRBD1; clone size: NA; V gene: TRBV27; J gene: TRBJ2-7; CDR3 DNA: TGTGCCAGCAGGCGACAGGGGGCGGCCCCCTACGAGCAGTACTTC; CDR3 protein: CASRRQGAAPYEQYF
D gene: NA; clone size: NA; V gene: TRBV5-8; J gene: TRBJ1-5; CDR3 DNA: TGTGCCAGCAGCTTGGGGCCTCAGCCCCAGCATTTT; CDR3 protein: CASSLGPQPQHF
D gene: NA; clone size: NA; V gene: TRBV4-2; J gene: TRBJ1-1; CDR3 DNA: TGTGCCAGCAGCCAATCGAGCGTCGGTGAAGCTTTCTTT; CDR3 protein: CASSQSSVGEAFF
D gene: NA; clone size: few; V gene: TRBV9; J gene: TRBJ2-3; CDR3 DNA: TGTGCCAGCAGCGTAGGGGCGGGGGCCATCACAGATACGCAGTATTTT; CDR3 protein: CASSVGAGAITDTQYF
D gene: TRBD1; clone size: NA; V gene: TRBV27; J gene: TRBJ1-6; CDR3 DNA: TGTGCCAGCAGTCCTCGGACAGGGGGCCATTCACCCCTCCACTTT; CDR3 protein: CASSPRTGGHSPLHF
D gene: NA; clone size: NA; V gene: TRBV2; J gene: TRBJ2-7; CDR3 DNA: TGTGCCAGCAGTGCCACAGCCTACGAGCAGTACTTC; CDR3 protein: CASSATAYEQYF
D gene: NA; clone size: few; V gene: TRBV11-2; J gene: TRBJ2-1; CDR3 DNA: TGTGCCAGCAGCTTAGTGCGTGGGGGCGACAATGAGCAGTTCTTC; CDR3 protein: CASSLVRGGDNEQFF
D gene: TRBD2; clone size: NA; V gene: TRBV10-3; J gene: TRBJ2-7; CDR3 DNA: TGTGCCATCCAACTTGGGGGGGACTACGAGCAGTACTTC; CDR3 protein: CAIQLGGDYEQYF
D gene: NA; clone size: NA; V gene: TRBV2; J gene: TRBJ2-7; CDR3 DNA: TGTGCCAGCAGTGACGGCAGGGGCTACGAGCAGTACTTC; CDR3 protein: CASSDGRGYEQYF
D gene: TRBD1; clone size: NA; V gene: TRBV28; J gene: TRBJ1-5; CDR3 DNA: TGTGCCAGCGGCGGACAGGGGGCCGGTCAGCCCCAGCATTTT; CDR3 protein: CASGGQGAGQPQHF
D gene: NA; clone size: NA; V gene: TRBV19; J gene: TRBJ1-4; CDR3 DNA: TGTGCCAGTAGGGGCATCGAAAAACTGTTTTTT; CDR3 protein: CASRGIEKLFF
D gene: TRBD2; clone size: NA; V gene: TRBV5-1; J gene: TRBJ2-2; CDR3 DNA: TGCGCCAGCAGCCCGAATTTGCGGGGGGCGGCCGGGGAGCTGTTTTTT; CDR3 protein: CASSPNLRGAAGELFF
D gene: TRBD1; clone size: NA; V gene: TRBV27; J gene: TRBJ2-7; CDR3 DNA: TGTGCCAGCAGTTTATCGGGACAGGGGCTGTACGAGCAGTACTTC; CDR3 protein: CASSLSGQGLYEQYF
D gene: TRBD2; clone size: NA; V gene: TRBV7-3; J gene: TRBJ2-3; CDR3 DNA: TGTGCCAGCAGCTTATCAGTCGGACTAGCCGGAGATACGCAGTATTTT; CDR3 protein: CASSLSVGLAGDTQYF
D gene: TRBD2; clone size: few; V gene: TRBV5-4; J gene: TRBJ2-7; CDR3 DNA: TGTGCCAGCAGCGGACTAGCGGGGACCTACGAGCAGTACTTC; CDR3 protein: CASSGLAGTYEQYF
D gene: NA; clone size: NA; V gene: TRBV28; J gene: TRBJ1-2; CDR3 DNA: TGTGCCAGCAGTCGAGGCGATGGCAGCGGGTCTGGCTACACCTTC; CDR3 protein: CASSRGDGSGSGYTF
D gene: NA; clone size: NA; V gene: TRBV7-3; J gene: TRBJ2-5; CDR3 DNA: TGTGCCAGCGGCCCCACGGGACTCTCGTACCAAGAGACCCAGTACTTC; CDR3 protein: CASGPTGLSYQETQYF
D gene: TRBD1; clone size: NA; V gene: TRBV10-3; J gene: TRBJ2-5; CDR3 DNA: TGTGCCATCAGCACAGGGGCGCCCCAAGAGACCCAGTACTTC; CDR3 protein: CAISTGAPQETQYF
D gene: TRBD1; clone size: NA; V gene: TRBV25-1; J gene: TRBJ2-7; CDR3 DNA: TGTGCCAGCAGTGGGCCGGGACAGGGGCGGGAGCAGTACTTC; CDR3 protein: CASSGPGQGREQYF
D gene: TRBD1; clone size: NA; V gene: TRBV18; J gene: TRBJ1-5; CDR3 DNA: TGTGCCAGCTCACCGGAGGGGGCGCGTGTCCCGTATAGCAATCAGCCCCAGCATTTT; CDR3 protein: CASSPEGARVPYSNQPQHF
D gene: TRBD1; clone size: NA; V gene: TRBV5-8; J gene: TRBJ1-2; CDR3 DNA: TGTGCCAGCAGCCTTCGACAGGGGGGCGCCTATGGCTACACCTTC; CDR3 protein: CASSLRQGGAYGYTF
D gene: NA; clone size: NA; V gene: TRBV5-1; J gene: TRBJ2-5; CDR3 DNA: TGCGCCAGCAGCTTGTCGGGCCGTACCCAGGGCATGAAGACCCAGTACTTC; CDR3 protein: CASSLSGRTQGMKTQYF
D gene: NA; clone size: NA; V gene: TRBV4-3; J gene: TRBJ2-1; CDR3 DNA: TGCGCCAGCAGCCGAGATGCAATACAGGGAACCTACAATGAGCAGTTCTTC; CDR3 protein: CASSRDAIQGTYNEQFF
D gene: TRBD2; clone size: NA; V gene: TRBV6-1; J gene: TRBJ2-3; CDR3 DNA: TGTGCCAGCAGTGAACGCCTAGCGGGGATCACAGATACGCAGTATTTT; CDR3 protein: CASSERLAGITDTQYF
D gene: TRBD2; clone size: few; V gene: TRBV10-3; J gene: TRBJ2-3; CDR3 DNA: TGTGCCATCAGTGAGACGGGGGGGTTAACAGATACGCAGTATTTT; CDR3 protein: CAISETGGLTDTQYF
D gene: NA; clone size: NA; V gene: TRBV7-2; J gene: TRBJ2-7; CDR3 DNA: TGTGCCAGCAGCTTAAGTGATAGCTCCTACGAGCAGTACTTC; CDR3 protein: CASSLSDSSYEQYF
D gene: NA; clone size: NA; V gene: TRBV13; J gene: TRBJ2-2; CDR3 DNA: TGTGCCAGCAGCTTAGGCCAGGCAACGAGGGCCGGGGAGCTGTTTTTT; CDR3 protein: CASSLGQATRAGELFF
D gene: NA; clone size: NA; V gene: TRBV15; J gene: TRBJ2-5; CDR3 DNA: TGTGCCACCAGCAGTTTCCGGCAGGGAATGGAGCAAGAGACCCAGTACTTC; CDR3 protein: CATSSFRQGMEQETQYF
D gene: NA; clone size: NA; V gene: TRBV7-2; J gene: TRBJ1-3; CDR3 DNA: TGTGCCAGCAGCTTAGGGGCTGGCTCTGGAAACACCATATATTTT; CDR3 protein: CASSLGAGSGNTIYF
D gene: NA; clone size: NA; V gene: TRBV7-3; J gene: TRBJ2-7; CDR3 DNA: TGTGCCAGCAGCTCGCAAGGGGGCTACGAGCAGTACTTC; CDR3 protein: CASSSQGGYEQYF
D gene: TRBD1; clone size: NA; V gene: TRBV19; J gene: TRBJ2-2; CDR3 DNA: TGTGCCAGTAGTCGGGACAGGGGACCATGGTCCCCCGGGGAGCTGTTTTTT; CDR3 protein: CASSRDRGPWSPGELFF
D gene: TRBD1; clone size: few; V gene: TRBV18; J gene: TRBJ2-2; CDR3 DNA: TGTGCCAGCTCGCCTTGGACAGGACCGAACACCGGGGAGCTGTTTTTT; CDR3 protein: CASSPWTGPNTGELFF
D gene: TRBD1; clone size: NA; V gene: TRBV19; J gene: TRBJ2-5; CDR3 DNA: TGTGCCAGTCAACCCACAGGGGTAGAGACCCAGTACTTC; CDR3 protein: CASQPTGVETQYF
D gene: NA; clone size: NA; V gene: TRBV27; J gene: TRBJ1-4; CDR3 DNA: TGTGCCAGCACGCGAGTTAATGAAAAACTGTTTTTT; CDR3 protein: CASTRVNEKLFF
D gene: NA; clone size: NA; V gene: TRBV27; J gene: TRBJ1-1; CDR3 DNA: TGTGCCAGCAGCAGGGAGGTGAACACTGAAGCTTTCTTT; CDR3 protein: CASSREVNTEAFF
D gene: TRBD1; clone size: NA; V gene: TRBV7-2; J gene: TRBJ2-5; CDR3 DNA: TGTGCCAGCAGCCCAACCGGGACAGCTAAAGAGACCCAGTACTTC; CDR3 protein: CASSPTGTAKETQYF
D gene: NA; clone size: NA; V gene: TRBV2; J gene: TRBJ2-7; CDR3 DNA: TGTGCCAGCAGTGGTAGGGGGCGCGGGGCCTACGAGCAGTACTTC; CDR3 protein: CASSGRGRGAYEQYF
D gene: NA; clone size: few; V gene: TRBV19; J gene: TRBJ2-3; CDR3 DNA: TGTGCCAGTAGTCTGGGGGCAGGGGATACGCAGTATTTT; CDR3 protein: CASSLGAGDTQYF
D gene: NA; clone size: NA; V gene: TRBV28; J gene: TRBJ2-2; CDR3 DNA: TGTGCCAGCAGAACCCCAAGGGGGAACACCGGGGAGCTGTTTTTT; CDR3 protein: CASRTPRGNTGELFF
D gene: NA; clone size: NA; V gene: TRBV10-1; J gene: TRBJ1-1; CDR3 DNA: TGCGCCAGCAGGTTACCCATCGACACACCTGAAGCTTTCTTT; CDR3 protein: CASRLPIDTPEAFF
D gene: TRBD2; clone size: NA; V gene: TRBV5-1; J gene: TRBJ2-3; CDR3 DNA: TGCGCCAGCAGCTTGGGACTAGCGGGGGGGGATACGCAGTATTTT; CDR3 protein: CASSLGLAGGDTQYF
D gene: NA; clone size: NA; V gene: TRBV12-2; J gene: TRBJ2-6; CDR3 DNA: TGTGCAAGTCGCTTAGTGGGCAGGCCTACTAGCCCGCGCGCGTCTGGGGCCAACGTCCTGACTTTC; CDR3 protein: CASRLVGRPTSPRASGANVLTF
D gene: TRBD1; clone size: NA; V gene: TRBV29-1; J gene: TRBJ2-7; CDR3 DNA: TGCAGCGGGTCCCGGGACAGTCCTTACGAGCAGTACTTC; CDR3 protein: CSGSRDSPYEQYF
D gene: TRBD1; clone size: NA; V gene: TRBV2; J gene: TRBJ2-7; CDR3 DNA: TGTGCCATTAGGACAGGGAACTCCTACGAGCAGTACTTC; CDR3 protein: CAIRTGNSYEQYF
D gene: NA; clone size: NA; V gene: TRBV7-2; J gene: TRBJ1-3; CDR3 DNA: TGTGCCAGCAGCATCCGGGGAGGGGTCAGCGGAAACACCATATATTTT; CDR3 protein: CASSIRGGVSGNTIYF
D gene: NA; clone size: NA; V gene: TRBV27; J gene: TRBJ1-4; CDR3 DNA: TGTGCCAGCAGTTTGGGCGGGGGCATAGTACGAGAAAAACTGTTTTTT; CDR3 protein: CASSLGGGIVREKLFF
D gene: NA; clone size: NA; V gene: TRBV21-1; J gene: TRBJ2-7; CDR3 DNA: TGTGCCAGCAGCACATGCCAATCAATGTGGGGCGACCACTACGAGCAGTACTTC; CDR3 protein: CASSTCQSMWGDHYEQYF
D gene: TRBD1; clone size: NA; V gene: TRBV13; J gene: TRBJ2-1; CDR3 DNA: TGTGCCAGCAGCTTAGAAGGGGACAGGGGGGCGGTAGGCGAGCAGTTCTTC; CDR3 protein: CASSLEGDRGAVGEQFF
D gene: TRBD2; clone size: NA; V gene: TRBV27; J gene: TRBJ2-7; CDR3 DNA: TGTGCCAGCAGACCAACCCCTAGCGGGGGGTCTCAACCCCTTAGCTCCTACGAGCAGTACTTC; CDR3 protein: CASRPTPSGGSQPLSSYEQYF
D gene: NA; clone size: NA; V gene: TRBV4-1; J gene: TRBJ1-5; CDR3 DNA: TGCGCCAGCAGCCAAGGGGGACTCAATCAGCCCCAGCATTTT; CDR3 protein: CASSQGGLNQPQHF
D gene: NA; clone size: NA; V gene: TRBV4-1; J gene: TRBJ1-2; CDR3 DNA: TGCGCCAGCAGCCCGACAGCCTCTTGGGGATATGGCTACACCTTC; CDR3 protein: CASSPTASWGYGYTF
D gene: NA; clone size: few; V gene: TRBV11-1; J gene: TRBJ2-7; CDR3 DNA: TGTGCCAGCAGCAAACACCGGGACGAGCAGTACTTC; CDR3 protein: CASSKHRDEQYF
D gene: NA; clone size: NA; V gene: TRBV28; J gene: TRBJ2-3; CDR3 DNA: TGTGCCAGCATGGGGAATCAGGGTTTTCCAGATACGCAGTATTTT; CDR3 protein: CASMGNQGFPDTQYF
D gene: TRBD2; clone size: NA; V gene: TRBV6-4; J gene: TRBJ2-7; CDR3 DNA: TGTGCCAGCAGTGAACTAGCGGAAGACAGTAACTACGAGCAGTACTTC; CDR3 protein: CASSELAEDSNYEQYF